This T cell receptor (beta chain) was observed in a study of identical twins. Study findings and constraints: Cross-sectional statistics, not tracking of the same donors, supported the conclusions.

Concerning this clonotype: The target antigen is unknown. A read error may produce the germline difference seen at one junction end.

CDR3 size: 17 residues. The germline gives CDR1 KGHSH, CDR2 LQKENI. A universal primer binding site was introduced by template switching. The final cDNA contained unique molecular identifiers. TCRdb called the 5' RACE reads again in MiXCR, with one record for every CDR3 protein. This repertoire shows some 1,600,000 distinct CDR3 sequences, more than 30% found once; its top ten account for about 0.3%. The V and J genes are TRBV18 and TRBJ2-1, with 11 bases fitting TRBD2. Sample: cord blood. The origin of this receptor is a newborn girl in good health. CDR3 sequence (DNA): TGTGCCAGCTCAAAGACTAGCGGGGAGAATACCTACAGTGAGCAGTTCTTC. This translates into CASSKTSGENTYSEQFF.